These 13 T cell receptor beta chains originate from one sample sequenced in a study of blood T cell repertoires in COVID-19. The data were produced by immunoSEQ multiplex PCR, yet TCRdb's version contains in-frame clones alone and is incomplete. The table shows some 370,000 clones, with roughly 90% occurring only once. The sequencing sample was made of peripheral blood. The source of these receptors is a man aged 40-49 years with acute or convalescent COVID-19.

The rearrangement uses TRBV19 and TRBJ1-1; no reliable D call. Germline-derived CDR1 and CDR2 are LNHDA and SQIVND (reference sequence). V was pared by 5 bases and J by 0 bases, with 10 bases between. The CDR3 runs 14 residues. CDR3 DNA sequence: TGTGCCAGTAGTTCGGGTGTCATGAACACTGAAGCTTTCTTT. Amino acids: CASSSGVMNTEAFF. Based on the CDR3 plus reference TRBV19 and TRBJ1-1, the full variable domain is DGGITQSPKYLFRKEGQNVTLSCEQNLNHDAMYWYRQDPGQGLRLIYYSQIVNDFQKGDIAEGYSVSREKKESFPLTVTSAQKNPTAFYLCASSSGVMNTEAFFGQGTRLTVV.

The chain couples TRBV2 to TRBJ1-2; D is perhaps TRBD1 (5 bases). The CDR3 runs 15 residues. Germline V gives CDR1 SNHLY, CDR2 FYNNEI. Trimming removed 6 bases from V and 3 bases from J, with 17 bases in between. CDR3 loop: CASSPRRGTDYGYTF. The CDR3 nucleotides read TGTGCCAGCAGCCCAAGGCGGGGGACCGACTATGGCTACACCTTC.

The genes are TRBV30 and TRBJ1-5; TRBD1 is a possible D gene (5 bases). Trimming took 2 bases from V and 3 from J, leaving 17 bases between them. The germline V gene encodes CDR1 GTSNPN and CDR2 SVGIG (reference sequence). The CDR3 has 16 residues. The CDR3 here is CAWSYKGSSDNQPQHF. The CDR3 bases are TGTGCCTGGAGTTATAAGGGGTCTAGCGACAATCAGCCCCAGCATTTT.

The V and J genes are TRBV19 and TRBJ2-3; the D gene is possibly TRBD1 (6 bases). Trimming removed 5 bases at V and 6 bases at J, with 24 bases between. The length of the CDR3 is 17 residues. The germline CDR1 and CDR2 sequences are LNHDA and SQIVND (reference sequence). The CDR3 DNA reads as TGTGCCAGTAGTCCGTGGATAGGGGGAACGAGAGGGGATACGCAGTATTTT. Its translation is CASSPWIGGTRGDTQYF.

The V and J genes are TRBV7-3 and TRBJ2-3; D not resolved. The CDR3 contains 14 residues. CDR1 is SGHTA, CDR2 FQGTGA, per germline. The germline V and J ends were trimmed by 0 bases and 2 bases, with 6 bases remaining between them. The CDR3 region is CASSLTQATDTQYF. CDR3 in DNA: TGTGCCAGCAGCTTAACCCAGGCCACAGATACGCAGTATTTT.

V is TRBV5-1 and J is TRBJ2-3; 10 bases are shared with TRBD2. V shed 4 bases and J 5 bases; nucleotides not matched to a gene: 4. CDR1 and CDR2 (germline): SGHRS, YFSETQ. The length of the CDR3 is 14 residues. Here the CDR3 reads CASSKREGIDTQYF. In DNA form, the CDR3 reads TGCGCCAGCAGCAAGCGGGAGGGGATAGATACGCAGTATTTT.

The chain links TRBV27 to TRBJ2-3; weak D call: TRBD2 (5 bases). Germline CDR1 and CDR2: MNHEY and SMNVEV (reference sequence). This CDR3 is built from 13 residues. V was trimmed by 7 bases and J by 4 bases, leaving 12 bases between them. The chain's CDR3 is CASTSGNADTQYF. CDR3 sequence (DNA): TGTGCCAGCACCTCGGGGAACGCAGATACGCAGTATTTT.

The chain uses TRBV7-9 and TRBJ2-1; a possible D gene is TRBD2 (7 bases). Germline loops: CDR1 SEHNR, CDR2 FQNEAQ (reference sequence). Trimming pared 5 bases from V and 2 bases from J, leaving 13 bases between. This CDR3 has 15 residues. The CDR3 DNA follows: TGTGCCAGCAGCCCGAGGGGGGGGCCCTACAATGAGCAGTTCTTC. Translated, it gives CASSPRGGPYNEQFF.

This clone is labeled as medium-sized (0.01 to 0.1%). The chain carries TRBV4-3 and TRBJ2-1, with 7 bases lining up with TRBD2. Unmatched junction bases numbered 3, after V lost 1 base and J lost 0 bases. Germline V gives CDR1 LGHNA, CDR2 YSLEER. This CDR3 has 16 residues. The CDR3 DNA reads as TGCGCCAGCAGCCAAGTTTCGGGGGGCTCCTACAATGAGCAGTTCTTC. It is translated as CASSQVSGGSYNEQFF.

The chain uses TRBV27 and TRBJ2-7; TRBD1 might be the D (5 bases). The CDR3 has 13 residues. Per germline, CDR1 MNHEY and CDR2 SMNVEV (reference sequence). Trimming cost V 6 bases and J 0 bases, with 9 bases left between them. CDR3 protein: CASRDMSSYEQYF. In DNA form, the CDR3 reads TGTGCCAGCAGGGACATGAGCTCCTACGAGCAGTACTTC.

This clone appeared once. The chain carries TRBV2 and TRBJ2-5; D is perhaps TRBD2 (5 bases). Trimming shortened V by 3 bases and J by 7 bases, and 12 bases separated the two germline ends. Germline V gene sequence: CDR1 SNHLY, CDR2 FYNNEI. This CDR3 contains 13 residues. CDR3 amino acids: CASSDGGGMTQYF. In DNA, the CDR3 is TGTGCCAGCAGTGACGGAGGTGGAATGACCCAGTACTTC.

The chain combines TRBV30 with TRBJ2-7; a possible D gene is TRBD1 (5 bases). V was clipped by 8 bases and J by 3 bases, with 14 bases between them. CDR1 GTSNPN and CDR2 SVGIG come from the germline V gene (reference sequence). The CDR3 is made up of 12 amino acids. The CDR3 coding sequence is TGTGCCATACGGACATCTGGCTACGAGCAGTACTTC. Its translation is CAIRTSGYEQYF.

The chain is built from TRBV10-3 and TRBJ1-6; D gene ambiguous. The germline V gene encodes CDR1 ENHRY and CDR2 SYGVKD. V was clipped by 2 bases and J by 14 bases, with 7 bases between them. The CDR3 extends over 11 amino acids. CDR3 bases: TGTGCCATCAGTGAGGGGGAGTCCCTCCACTTT. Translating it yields CAISEGESLHF.